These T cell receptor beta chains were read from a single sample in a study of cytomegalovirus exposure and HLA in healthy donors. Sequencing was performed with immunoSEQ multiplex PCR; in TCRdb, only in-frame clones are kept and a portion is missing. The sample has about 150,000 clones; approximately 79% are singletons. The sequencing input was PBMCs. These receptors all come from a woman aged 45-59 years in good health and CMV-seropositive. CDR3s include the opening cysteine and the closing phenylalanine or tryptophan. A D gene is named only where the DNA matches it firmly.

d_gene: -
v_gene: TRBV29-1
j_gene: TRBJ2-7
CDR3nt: TGCAGCGCCCTGACAGGTCCGACGGGCGAGCAGTACTTC
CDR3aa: CSALTGPTGEQYF

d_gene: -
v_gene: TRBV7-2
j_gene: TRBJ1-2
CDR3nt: TGTGCCAGCAGCTTTCGGAGGCATGGCTACACCTTC
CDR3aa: CASSFRRHGYTF

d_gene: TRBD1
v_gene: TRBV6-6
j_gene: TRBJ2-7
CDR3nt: TGTGCCAGCAGCCGAGAAGACAGGGCCAAAGGCTACGAGCAGTACTTC
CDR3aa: CASSREDRAKGYEQYF

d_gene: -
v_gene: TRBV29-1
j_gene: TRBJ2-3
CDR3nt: TGCAGCGTTTTTGTATGGCTAGCCCCCACAGATACGCAGTATTTT
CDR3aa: CSVFVWLAPTDTQYF

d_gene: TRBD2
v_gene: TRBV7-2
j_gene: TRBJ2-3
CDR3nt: TGTGCCAGCAGCACCGGACTAGCAAAGGATACGCAGTATTTT
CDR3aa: CASSTGLAKDTQYF

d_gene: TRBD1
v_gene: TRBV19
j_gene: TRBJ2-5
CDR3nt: TGTGCCAGTAGCGGACAGGGGCCAGGGACCCAGTACTTC
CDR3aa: CASSGQGPGTQYF

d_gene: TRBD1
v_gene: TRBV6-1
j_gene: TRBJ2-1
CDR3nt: TGTGCCAGCCGACAGGGGATGAATGAGCAGTTCTTC
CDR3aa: CASRQGMNEQFF

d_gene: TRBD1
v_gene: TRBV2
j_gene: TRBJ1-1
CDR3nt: TGTGCCAGCAGTGTCGGACAGGGGACCACTGAAGCTTTCTTT
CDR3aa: CASSVGQGTTEAFF

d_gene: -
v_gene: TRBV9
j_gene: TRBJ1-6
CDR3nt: TGTGCCAGCAGCGTGAGGGAGGAATCACCCCTCCACTTT
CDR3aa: CASSVREESPLHF

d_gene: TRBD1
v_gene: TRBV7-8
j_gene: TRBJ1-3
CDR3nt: TGTGCCAGCACCCTAGAATCCCCGGGACAGGCGTACACCATATATTTT
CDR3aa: CASTLESPGQAYTIYF

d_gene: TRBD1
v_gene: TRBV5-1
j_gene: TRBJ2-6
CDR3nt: TGCGCCAGCAGCTTTTGGGTGACAGGGAGTGGATCTGGGGCCAACGTCCTGACTTTC
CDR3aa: CASSFWVTGSGSGANVLTF